These 8 T cell receptor beta chains were sequenced from one sample in a study of tumor and adjacent non-tumor tissue in lung cancer (dated by TCRdb to between 2018 and 2020). Library construction relied on multiplex PCR. The sequencing machine was an Illumina HiSeq 2500. TCRbeta libraries were constructed through three rounds of nested PCR with primers (Table S4) according to protocols modified from ARM-PCR. TCRdb itself trimmed the public reads at Q25 with fastp, ran MiXCR and retained productive beta chains. Rows with a matching CDR3 protein are joined into one entry that keeps the most common DNA and genes. The table for this sample lists roughly 140,000 distinct CDR3 sequences; around 60% of them were counted only once. The ten largest make up 15% to 20% of the sample. RNA was isolated from bulk unsorted tissue, and RNA quality was assessed with a NanoDrop ND-1000 and an Agilent 2100. Sequencing input: lung tumor tissue. The receptors come from a man between 60 and 70 years old with small cell lung cancer.

On this clonotype: Just one base apart from a much larger clone, this may be a read error. CDR3: CSAKPGGTRDTQYF. The CDR3 nucleotides are TGCAGTGCCAAGCCTGGCGGGACCAGGGATACGCAGTATTTT. V gene TRBV20-1 combines with J gene TRBJ2-3; D possibly corresponds to TRBD2 (6 bases). V lost 6 bases, J lost 6 bases, and 19 bases lay in between. The CDR3 runs 14 residues. The V gene's germline CDR1 is DFQATT and CDR2 SNEGSKA (reference sequence).

About this clonotype: A much larger clone differs from this one at a single base, so this may be a read error. The gene calls are TRBV6-5 and TRBJ2-3; 9 bases match TRBD2. The V gene's germline CDR1 is MNHEY and CDR2 SVGAGI. The length of the CDR3 is 16 residues. The CDR3 protein is CASTNRLAVGGDMQYF. The CDR3 region has the DNA TGTGCCAGCACCAACAGACTAGCGGTGGGAGGGGATATGCAGTATTTT.

This clonotype was found a few times. V is TRBV6-2 or TRBV6-3 and J is TRBJ1-6; no reliable D call. V gave up 8 bases and J gave up 7 bases, with 15 bases separating them. CDR3 length: 14 amino acids. The germline CDR1 and CDR2 sequences are MNHEY and SVGEGT. Here the CDR3 DNA reads TGTGCCAGCGGCTCGGGGTCCTCAAATTCACCCCTCCACTTT. It is translated as CASGSGSSNSPLHF.

This clonotype was seen repeatedly, ten times or more. The rearrangement links TRBV20-1 to TRBJ1-6; the match to TRBD1 covers 7 bases. Germline trimming cut 0 bases from V and 9 bases from J; bases unmatched to any gene: 5. The CDR3 is 14 amino acids. In germline, CDR1 is DFQATT, CDR2 SNEGSKA (reference sequence). CDR3 nucleotides: TGCAGTGCTAGAGATCAGACAGGGATTTCACCCCTCCACTTT. Protein sequence: CSARDQTGISPLHF.

This clonotype was seen a single time. The chain couples TRBV4-1 to TRBJ1-5; D not resolved. Trimming removed 3 bases from V and 9 bases from J, with 12 bases in between. Germline values: CDR1 MGHRA, CDR2 YSYEKL. This CDR3 spans 13 amino acids. The CDR3 sequence is CASSQRMSRPQHF. As DNA, the CDR3 is TGCGCCAGCAGCCAGAGGATGTCTCGGCCCCAGCATTTT.

As for this clonotype: At one boundary the junction diverges from the germline segment, which might be a read error. The chain carries TRBV11-2 and TRBJ1-1; no clear D. CDR1 SGHAT and CDR2 FQNNGV come from the germline V gene. The CDR3 is 11 residues long. CDR3 sequence: CAGSPFTEAFF. As DNA, the CDR3 is TGTGCCGGCAGCCCCTTCACTGAAGCTTTCTTT.

This clonotype was detected ten times or more. This rearrangement joins TRBV5-4 to TRBJ2-2; weak D call: TRBD1 (5 bases). V dropped 7 bases and J dropped 1 base, with 11 bases sitting between them. The germline CDR1 and CDR2 sequences are SGHNT and YYREEE (reference sequence). The CDR3 loop spans 14 amino acids. The CDR3 bases are TGTGCCAGCGGTCTGGACAAGAACACCGGGGAGCTGTTTTTT. It yields the protein CASGLDKNTGELFF.

Of note for this clonotype: One junction end disagrees with the germline gene, perhaps due to a read error. The rearrangement joins TRBV28 to TRBJ2-1; a possible D gene is TRBD2 (6 bases). This CDR3 has 15 amino acids. Germline V gene lookup returns CDR1 MDHEN and CDR2 SYDVKM. Here the CDR3 reads CASSFEVAVYNEKFF. Written as DNA, the CDR3 is TGTGCCAGCAGTTTCGAGGTAGCGGTGTACAATGAGAAGTTCTTC.